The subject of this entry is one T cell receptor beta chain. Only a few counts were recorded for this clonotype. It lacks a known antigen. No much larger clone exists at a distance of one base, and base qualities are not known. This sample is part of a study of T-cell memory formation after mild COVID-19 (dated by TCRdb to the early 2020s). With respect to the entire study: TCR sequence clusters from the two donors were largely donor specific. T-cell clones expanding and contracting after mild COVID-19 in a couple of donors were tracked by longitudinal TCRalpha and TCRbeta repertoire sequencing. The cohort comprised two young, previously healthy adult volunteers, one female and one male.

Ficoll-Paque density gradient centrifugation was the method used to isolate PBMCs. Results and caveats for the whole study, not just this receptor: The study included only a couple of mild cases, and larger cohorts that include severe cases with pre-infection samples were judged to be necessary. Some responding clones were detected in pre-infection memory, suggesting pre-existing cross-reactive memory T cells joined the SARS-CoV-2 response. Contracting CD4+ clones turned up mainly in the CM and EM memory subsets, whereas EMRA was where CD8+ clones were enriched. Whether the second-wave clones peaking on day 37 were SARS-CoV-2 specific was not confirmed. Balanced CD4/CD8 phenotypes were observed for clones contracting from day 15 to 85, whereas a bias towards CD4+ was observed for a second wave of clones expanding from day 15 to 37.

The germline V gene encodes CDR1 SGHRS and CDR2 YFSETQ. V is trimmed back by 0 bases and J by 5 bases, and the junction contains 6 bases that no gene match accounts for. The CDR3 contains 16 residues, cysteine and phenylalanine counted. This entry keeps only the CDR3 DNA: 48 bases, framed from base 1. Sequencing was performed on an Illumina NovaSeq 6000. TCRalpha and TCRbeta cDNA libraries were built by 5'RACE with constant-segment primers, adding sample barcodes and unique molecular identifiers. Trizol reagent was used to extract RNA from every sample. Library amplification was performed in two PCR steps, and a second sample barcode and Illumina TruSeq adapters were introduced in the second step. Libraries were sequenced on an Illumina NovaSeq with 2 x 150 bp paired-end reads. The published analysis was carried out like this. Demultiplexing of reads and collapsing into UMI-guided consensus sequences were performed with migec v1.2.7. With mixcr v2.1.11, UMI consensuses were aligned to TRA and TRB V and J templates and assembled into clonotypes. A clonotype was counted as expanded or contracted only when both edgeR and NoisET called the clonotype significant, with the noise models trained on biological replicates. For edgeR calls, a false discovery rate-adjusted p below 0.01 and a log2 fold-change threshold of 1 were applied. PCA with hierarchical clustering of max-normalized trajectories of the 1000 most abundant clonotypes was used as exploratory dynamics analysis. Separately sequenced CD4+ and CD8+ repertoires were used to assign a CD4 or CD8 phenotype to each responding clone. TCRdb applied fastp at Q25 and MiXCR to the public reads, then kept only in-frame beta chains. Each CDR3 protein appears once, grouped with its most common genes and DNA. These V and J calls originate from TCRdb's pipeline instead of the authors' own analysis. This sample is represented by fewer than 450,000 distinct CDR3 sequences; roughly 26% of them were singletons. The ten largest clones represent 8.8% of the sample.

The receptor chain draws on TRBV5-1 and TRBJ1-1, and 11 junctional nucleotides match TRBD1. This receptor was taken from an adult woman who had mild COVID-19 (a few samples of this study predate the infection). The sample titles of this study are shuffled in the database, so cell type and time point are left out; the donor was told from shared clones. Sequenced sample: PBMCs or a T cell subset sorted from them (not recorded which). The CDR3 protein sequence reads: CASSLGTGGVETEAFF. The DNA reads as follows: TGCGCCAGCAGCTTGGGGACAGGGGGCGTGGAGACTGAAGCTTTCTTT.